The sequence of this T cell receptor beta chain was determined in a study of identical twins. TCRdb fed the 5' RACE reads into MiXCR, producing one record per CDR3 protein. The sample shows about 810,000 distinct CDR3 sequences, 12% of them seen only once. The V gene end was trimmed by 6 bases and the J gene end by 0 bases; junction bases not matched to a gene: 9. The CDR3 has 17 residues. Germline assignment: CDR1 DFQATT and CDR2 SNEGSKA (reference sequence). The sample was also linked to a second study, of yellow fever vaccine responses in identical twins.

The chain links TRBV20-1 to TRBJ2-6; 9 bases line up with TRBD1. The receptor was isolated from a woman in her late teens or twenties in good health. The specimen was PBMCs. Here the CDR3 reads CSAPGTGIPSGANVLTF. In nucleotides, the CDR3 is TGCAGTGCACCGGGGACAGGGATTCCCTCTGGGGCCAACGTCCTGACTTTC.